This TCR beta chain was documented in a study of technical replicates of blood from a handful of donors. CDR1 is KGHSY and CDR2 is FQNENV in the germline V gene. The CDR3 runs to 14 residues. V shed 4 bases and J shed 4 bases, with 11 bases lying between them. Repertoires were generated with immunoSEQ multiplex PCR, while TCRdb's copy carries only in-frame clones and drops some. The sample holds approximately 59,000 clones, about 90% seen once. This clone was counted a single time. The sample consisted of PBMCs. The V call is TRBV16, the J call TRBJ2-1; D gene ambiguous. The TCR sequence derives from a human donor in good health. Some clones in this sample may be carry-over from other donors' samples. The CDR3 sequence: CASSPDSGYNEQFF. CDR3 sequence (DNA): TGTGCCAGCAGCCCCGACTCCGGGTACAATGAGCAGTTCTTC. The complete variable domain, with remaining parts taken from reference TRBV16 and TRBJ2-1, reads GEEVAQTPKHLVRGEGQKAKLYCAPIKGHSYVFWYQQVLKNEFKFLISFQNENVFDETGMPKERFSAKCLPNSPCSLEIQATKLEDSAVYFCASSPDSGYNEQFFGPGTRLTVL.